Presented here are 2 T cell receptor beta chains from one specimen sequenced in a study of T cell repertoires in cytomegalovirus infection. TCRdb re-analysed the reads in MiXCR, keeping a single row per CDR3 protein. The profile covers about 52,000 distinct CDR3 sequences, with about 18% appearing a single time and around four fifths taken by the ten largest. Antigen specificity for these receptors is unknown. The material was CD8+ T cells from cultured PBMCs, obtained from culture after CMV antigen stimulation. These receptors were obtained from a human donor in good health (CMV status not recorded). Some clones in this sample may be carry-over from other donors' samples.

This clonotype was seen only a few times. This chain links TRBV2 with TRBJ1-3; tentatively, D is TRBD1 (6 bases). The CDR3 covers 14 residues. The V end was cut by 2 bases, the J end by 10 bases, with 15 bases between. Germline CDR1 SNHLY, CDR2 FYNNEI. The CDR3 nucleotides read TGTGCCAGCAGTGAAAACAGGGCGACTTTAACCATATATTTT. This sequence encodes CASSENRATLTIYF.

Ten or more counts support this clonotype. J is TRBJ1-5 and V is TRBV6-2 or TRBV6-3; D gene unclear. The ends were cut back, 2 bases at V and 5 bases at J, with 10 bases in the middle. The CDR3 runs 14 residues. CDR1 and CDR2 (germline): MNHEY, SVGEGT. CDR3 amino acids: CASSYVSSHQPQHF. CDR3 sequence (DNA): TGTGCCAGCAGTTACGTGTCCTCTCATCAGCCCCAGCATTTT.